This T cell receptor beta chain derives from a study of T cell changes during pregnancy in multiple sclerosis (dated 2019 in TCRdb). Describing the broader study: The study examined how the T cell repertoire changed over the course of pregnancy in women with multiple sclerosis.

Between the V and J ends, shortened by 4 bases and 4 bases respectively, the junction contains 12 bases. Its CDR3 holds 14 amino acids, cysteine through phenylalanine. Only the CDR3 DNA stays, 42 bases, in frame from base 1. The germline V gene encodes CDR1 SGHRS and CDR2 YFSETQ. The library was produced with the immunoSEQ multiplex PCR assay. TCRdb took over this immuneACCESS table, retaining in-frame rearrangements with V and J assigned. Such tables are incomplete; in checked studies, under half of the missing clones stem from an unresolved V gene, and the remainder is unexplained. The sample table lists approximately 110,000 clones, around nine tenths of them with a count of one. The ten largest clones capture 1.5% of the sample. With regard to this clone: The clone's antigen remains unknown. There are no base qualities to consult, and no much larger clone falls within one base.

The clonotype originates from a female donor with multiple sclerosis, enrolled in a pregnancy study. The V and J genes are TRBV5-1 and TRBJ2-1; TRBD2 might be the D gene, on 6 matching bases. The sample was peripheral blood, taken in the third trimester of pregnancy. At the DNA level, the sequence is TGCGCCAGCAGCCCGGGACTTCATTACAATGAGCAGTTCTTC. This codes for CASSPGLHYNEQFF.